The T cell receptor (beta chain) described here comes from a study of CD8+ T cells in alopecia areata. About the study: In an open-label trial, patients got 5 to 10 mg tofacitinib twice daily. Tofacitinib treatment spanned 6 to 18 months, with 6 months off drug afterward.

Lesional scalp tissue (obtained by punch biopsy) and peripheral blood were collected from alopecia areata patients. Investigators isolated RNA and reverse transcribed it into cDNA to act as the sequencing template. Here immunoSEQ multiplex PCR was the method, and the copy in TCRdb shows in-frame clones only, minus some. The sample holds fewer than 150,000 clones, 35% to 45% seen once. The receptor was derived from a human donor with alopecia areata. The material sequenced was CD4+ T cells sorted from blood.

The CDR3 region has the DNA TGTGCCTGGAGTGTAAGGGGGCACGGGAATCAGCCCCAGCATTTT. It codes for CAWSVRGHGNQPQHF. V and J are TRBV30 and TRBJ1-5; the match to TRBD1 covers 7 bases. Losses at the gene ends were 0 bases for V and 4 bases for J; bases not matched to a gene: 6. The CDR3 extends over 15 amino acids. Germline CDR1 and CDR2: GTSNPN and SVGIG (reference sequence).